The clone carrying this T cell receptor (beta chain) was counted many times. Its antigen is undetermined. These data are taken from a study of T cell repertoires in cytomegalovirus infection. Whole-study context: Well-studied HLA-B-restricted epitopes and recently identified HLA-C-restricted epitopes of CMV were both used in the study. TCR beta signatures that were public indicated CMV infection and matching HLA type.

Via MiXCR, TCRdb re-called the reads, giving one row per CDR3 protein. The sample shows 450,000 to 550,000 distinct CDR3 sequences, approximately 46% of them seen only once. Study conclusions and caveats: The ex vivo response was dominated by HLA-C-restricted CMV-specific TCR beta clonotypes.

CDR1 is SGHTA, CDR2 FQGNSA, per germline. The CDR3 spans 16 residues. The ends lost 5 bases at V and 1 base at J; junction bases unmatched: 8. The gene calls are TRBV7-2 and TRBJ2-3; 8 bases line up with TRBD2. This clonotype was sampled from a human donor in good health (CMV status not recorded). Some clones in this sample may be carry-over from other donors' samples. The source material was cultured PBMCs, sampled from culture after CMV antigen stimulation. CDR3: CASSRHSGSGTDTQYF. In nucleotides, the CDR3 is TGTGCCAGCAGCCGCCACAGCGGGAGTGGCACAGATACGCAGTATTTT.